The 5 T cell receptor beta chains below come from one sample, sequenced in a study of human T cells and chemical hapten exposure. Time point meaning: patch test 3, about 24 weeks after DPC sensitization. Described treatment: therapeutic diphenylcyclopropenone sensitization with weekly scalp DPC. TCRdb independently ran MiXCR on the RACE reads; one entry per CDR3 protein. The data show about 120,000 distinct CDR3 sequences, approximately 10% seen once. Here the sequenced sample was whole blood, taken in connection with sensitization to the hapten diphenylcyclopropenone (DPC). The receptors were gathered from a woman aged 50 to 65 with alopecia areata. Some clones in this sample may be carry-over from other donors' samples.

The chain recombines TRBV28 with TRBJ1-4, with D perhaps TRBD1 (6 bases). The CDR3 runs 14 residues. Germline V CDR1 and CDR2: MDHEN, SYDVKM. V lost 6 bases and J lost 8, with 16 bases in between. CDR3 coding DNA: TGTGCCAGCAGATCTACAGGGTCGGGAGAAAAACTGTTTTTT. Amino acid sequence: CASRSTGSGEKLFF.

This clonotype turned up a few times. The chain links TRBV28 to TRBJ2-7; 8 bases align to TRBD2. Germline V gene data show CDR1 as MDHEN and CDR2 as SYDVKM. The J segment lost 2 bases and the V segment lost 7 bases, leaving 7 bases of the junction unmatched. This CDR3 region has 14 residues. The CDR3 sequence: CASTGGGAPYEQYF. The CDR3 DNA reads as TGTGCCAGCACCGGGGGGGGTGCCCCCTACGAGCAGTACTTC. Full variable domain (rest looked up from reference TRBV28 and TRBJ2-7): DVKVTQSSRYLVKRTGEKVFLECVQDMDHENMFWYRQDPGLGLRLIYFSYDVKMKEKGDIPEGYSVSREKKERFSLILESASTNQTSMYLCASTGGGAPYEQYFGPGTRLTVT.

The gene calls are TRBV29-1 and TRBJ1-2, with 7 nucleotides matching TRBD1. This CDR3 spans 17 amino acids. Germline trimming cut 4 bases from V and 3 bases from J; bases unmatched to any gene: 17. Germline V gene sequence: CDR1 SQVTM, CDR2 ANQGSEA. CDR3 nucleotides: TGCAGCGTTGTAGATCGAAGACAGGGTCTTTATTACTATGGCTACACCTTC. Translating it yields CSVVDRRQGLYYYGYTF.

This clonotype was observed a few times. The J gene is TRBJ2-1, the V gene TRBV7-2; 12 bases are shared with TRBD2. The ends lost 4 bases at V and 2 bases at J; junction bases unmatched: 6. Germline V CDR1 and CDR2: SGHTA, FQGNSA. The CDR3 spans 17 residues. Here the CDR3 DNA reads TGTGCCAGCAGCTCCGGACTAGCGGGGCTACCCTACAATGAGCAGTTCTTC. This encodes CASSSGLAGLPYNEQFF.

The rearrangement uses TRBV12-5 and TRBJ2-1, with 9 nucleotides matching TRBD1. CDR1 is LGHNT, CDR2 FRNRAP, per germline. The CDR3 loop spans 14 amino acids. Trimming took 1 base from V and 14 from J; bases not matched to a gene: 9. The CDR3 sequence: CASGLATGTGNKFF. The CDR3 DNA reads TGTGCTAGTGGTTTGGCCACCGGGACAGGGAATAAGTTCTTC.